This T cell receptor (beta chain) was profiled in a study of T cell responses to AZD1222 COVID-19 vaccine. Whole-study results and caveats: Repertoire sampling was restricted to post-peak T cell response timepoints. CD4 TCRs linked to vaccination spanned spike, dominating at 160-218 and 743-854.

Only in-frame clones appear in the TCRdb table, and some are missing; sequencing was by immunoSEQ multiplex PCR. This table holds 95,000 to 100,000 clones, about 88% found once. Germline V gene lookup returns CDR1 SSHAT and CDR2 FNYEAQ (reference sequence). Trimming shortened V by 2 bases and J by 2 bases, and 10 bases separated the two germline ends. This CDR3 contains 14 residues. Doses given second, at about 4 or about 12 weeks, were pooled. In its sample, this clone was seen a few times. Its specificity is unknown. The chain combines TRBV7-7 with TRBJ2-7; no definite D call. This TCR derives from an adult who received the AZD1222 COVID-19 vaccine. Sample: peripheral blood, taken 28 days after the second AZD1222 dose. CDR3 loop: CASSLNPSTYEQYF. CDR3 DNA: TGTGCCAGCAGCTTAAACCCCTCCACCTACGAGCAGTACTTC.